The following is a T cell receptor beta chain sequence with its context. Antigen unknown. Assay used: immunoSEQ multiplex PCR; TCRdb lists only in-frame clones, some missing. The sample has about 86,000 clones; around 89% are singletons. J gave up 7 bases and V 7 bases, and 14 bases lay outside the gene matches. The CDR3 has 16 residues. In germline, CDR1 is LNHDA, CDR2 SQIVND (reference sequence). This record comes from a study of graft-versus-host responses after intestinal transplantation. Study context: Among the recipients, all got anti-thymocyte globulin induction and then tacrolimus and steroids for around 3 years.

Findings of the study overall: Ileal or blood samples showed some GvH clones first, and such clones were also found in recipient marrow.

The sequence was collected from a human donor who was the organ donor for an intestinal transplant. The chain has TRBV19 and TRBJ2-1; 9 positions agree with TRBD1. The specimen comprised unstimulated CD4+ T cells sorted from spleen or lymph node cells, sampled before transplant. The CDR3 sequence: CASKTGTGWFRNEQFF. The CDR3 DNA follows: TGTGCCAGTAAAACCGGGACAGGGTGGTTTAGGAATGAGCAGTTCTTC.